This TCR beta chain was profiled in a study of OX40 agonist ivuxolimab in advanced cancers. Study overall: Ivuxolimab is a fully human IgG2 antibody that activates OX40 (CD134). Every 2 weeks, ivuxolimab was infused into the patients intravenously at between 0.01 and 10 mg/kg. Notes on the study in general: Part of the nonresponder group also had normalized T-cell clonal expansion that was low. It was not determined which antigens were specifically recognized by the peripheral T cells that had undergone clonal expansion.

This CDR3 has 17 residues. The V and J ends lost 0 bases and 1 base respectively, with 15 bases between them. Germline V gene data show CDR1 as SGHTA and CDR2 as FQGTGA. Profiled with immunoSEQ multiplex PCR; TCRdb holds only in-frame clones, not every one. Here the sample spans about 47,000 clones, approximately 80% being singletons. A word on this clone: The antigen is undetermined.

The sequence was collected from an adult with an advanced solid tumor such as melanoma, head and neck, liver or kidney cancer. The chain recombines TRBV7-3 with TRBJ1-1, with unresolved D. The material sequenced was CD4+ or CD8+ T cells sorted from blood, taken in a trial of the OX40 agonist ivuxolimab. The chain's CDR3 is CASSLTAGTPSNTEAFF. The CDR3 bases are TGTGCCAGCAGCTTAACAGCGGGAACTCCTTCGAACACTGAAGCTTTCTTT.